Included here is one TCR beta chain sequence, with context. The antigen is undetermined. This sample was included in a study of ipilimumab plus nivolumab after autologous stem cell transplantation. Study summary: Typical patient got 5 or 6 ipilimumab doses and roughly eight nivolumab doses (median). Study-level points and caveats: The authors say TCR, Treg and microbiome findings warrant further study.

Germline V gene data show CDR1 as LGHNA and CDR2 as YNFKEQ. The CDR3 loop spans 15 amino acids. Trimming cost V 0 bases and J 0 bases, with 6 bases left between them. Measured with immunoSEQ multiplex PCR; TCRdb has only the in-frame clones, and not every one. The sample lists 43,000 or so clones, more than 70% occurring once. Patients received nivolumab 3 mg/kg at weeks 1, 4, 7, 10, then fortnightly to week 26. The sequence was obtained from a male donor with multiple myeloma. Sequencing used PBMCs, obtained in a trial of ipilimumab plus nivolumab as post-transplant consolidation. The V gene is TRBV4-2, the J gene TRBJ1-3; D call uncertain. The CDR3 region has the DNA TGTGCCAGCAGCCAAGATCTCACCTCTGGAAACACCATATATTTT. It codes for CASSQDLTSGNTIYF.